The 19 T cell receptor beta chains in this list originate from one sample, sequenced in a study of T cells expressing NK-cell markers (dated by TCRdb to about 2020). Library prep was done by 5' RACE. Sequencing was carried out with an Illumina HiSeq 2000. TCRdb reprocessed the reads, and each CDR3 protein sequence is entered once, without DNA. The record for this sample contains roughly 390,000 distinct CDR3 sequences. Roughly 5.5% of the sample comes from the top ten. The sequenced material came from blood T cells: a sorted CD56 or NKG2C T cell subset, CD4+ or CD8+ T cells, or bulk PBMC T cells (not recorded which). These receptors all come from a man aged 18-70 years in good health.

The chain carries TRBV28 and TRBJ2-5; lacking DNA, the TRBD1 call made by TCRdb goes unchecked. The germline V gene has CDR1 MDHEN and CDR2 SYDVKM. The CDR3 sequence is 14 residues long. This chain's CDR3 is CASSLYPQGETQYF.

This sequence joins TRBV3-1 and TRBJ1-4; TCRdb's D call of TRBD1 is untestable without DNA. The germline V gene has CDR1 LGHDT and CDR2 YNNKEL (reference sequence). The CDR3 length is 15 residues. CDR3 sequence: CASSQVYGGSEKLFF. Combining the CDR3 with reference TRBV3-1 and TRBJ1-4 gives the whole variable domain DTAVSQTPKYLVTQMGNDKSIKCEQNLGHDTMYWYKQDSKKFLKIMFSYNNKELIINETVPNRFSPKSPDKAHLNLHINSLELGDSAVYFCASSQVYGGSEKLFFGSGTQLSVL.

The gene calls are TRBV6-5 and TRBJ2-1; TCRdb picks TRBD1, but there is no DNA to check that call. The CDR3 is 16 residues long. Germline CDR1 reads MNHEY; CDR2 reads SVGAGI. CDR3 residues: CASSYSPDSNYNEQFF.

The V and J genes are TRBV27 and TRBJ2-3; TCRdb picks TRBD1, but there is no DNA to check that call. Germline lookup yields CDR1 MNHEY and CDR2 SMNVEV (reference sequence). The CDR3 loop spans 15 amino acids. The CDR3 spells CASSPWTGGVDTQYF.

The chain employs TRBV11-2 and TRBJ2-3; TCRdb picks TRBD2, but there is no DNA to check that call. The CDR3 sequence is 20 residues long. CDR1 is SGHAT and CDR2 is FQNNGV in the germline V gene. The CDR3 protein is CASSLYPGLAALASTDTQYF.

This chain joins TRBV6-1 and TRBJ1-2; TCRdb's D gene call, TRBD1, goes unchecked for lack of DNA. Germline V gene sequence: CDR1 MNHNS, CDR2 SASEGT. The CDR3 sequence is 15 residues long. The CDR3 protein is CASRIPTGADYGYTF.

The chain couples TRBV7-2 to TRBJ2-1; checking the TCRdb D call of TRBD1 is not possible without DNA. CDR3 size: 17 residues. Per the germline V gene, CDR1 is SGHTA and CDR2 is FQGNSA. The CDR3 sequence: CASSEQGGPSSYNEQFF.

The rearrangement joins TRBV5-5 to TRBJ1-5; TCRdb's assignment of TRBD1 cannot be checked, as there is no DNA. The V gene's germline CDR1 is SGHKS and CDR2 YYEKEE (reference sequence). This CDR3 region has 16 residues. The CDR3 loop is CASSLRGEAGNQPQHF.

The CDR3 reads CSVKRTTFYNEQFF. This sequence joins TRBV29-1 and TRBJ2-1; no DNA is available, so the TRBD2 call from TCRdb remains unchecked. Germline-derived CDR1 and CDR2 are SQVTM and ANQGSEA. There are 14 residues in the CDR3.

CDR3 sequence: CASSKGSGGPPLGTDTQYF. V usage is TRBV11-1 and J usage is TRBJ2-3; checking the TCRdb D call of TRBD1 is not possible without DNA. Germline V gene data show CDR1 as SGHAT and CDR2 as FQDESV (reference sequence). This CDR3 has 19 amino acids.

The chain combines TRBV5-1 with TRBJ1-6; the D call from TCRdb, TRBD1, cannot be confirmed without DNA. CDR3 length: 17 residues. CDR1 is SGHRS and CDR2 is YFSETQ in the germline V gene. This CDR3 is CASARQSLSSYNSPLHF.

The chain links TRBV2 to TRBJ2-7. The CDR3 is 14 residues long. Germline V gene lookup returns CDR1 SNHLY and CDR2 FYNNEI. This chain's CDR3 is CASSLRIKLYEQYF.

The gene calls are TRBV4-2 and TRBJ2-1; the D gene TCRdb calls, TRBD2, cannot be checked with no DNA. The germline V gene encodes CDR1 LGHNA and CDR2 YNFKEQ. The CDR3 extends over 14 amino acids. The CDR3 reads CASSLGLVENEQFF.

The chain couples TRBV7-9 to TRBJ2-2; TCRdb lists TRBD1, though no DNA is available to test this call. The CDR3 runs to 16 residues. The germline V gene has CDR1 SEHNR and CDR2 FQNEAQ (reference sequence). This CDR3 reads CASSLAGQINTGELFF.

The chain is built from TRBV6-5 and TRBJ2-2. Germline V CDR1 and CDR2: MNHEY, SVGAGI. This CDR3 spans 14 amino acids. The CDR3 loop reads CASSYLKITGELFF.

The chain links TRBV4-1 to TRBJ1-2; TCRdb gives TRBD1 as the D gene, but with no DNA this cannot be confirmed. CDR1 and CDR2 from the germline V gene are MGHRA and YSYEKL. The CDR3 length is 15 residues. The CDR3 is CASSRSDRHSYGYTF.

CDR3 amino acids: CASSLLGLGRANVLTF. V is TRBV5-1 and J is TRBJ2-6; checking the TCRdb D call of TRBD1 is not possible without DNA. Germline lookup yields CDR1 SGHRS and CDR2 YFSETQ. The length of the CDR3 is 16 residues.

The chain links TRBV2 to TRBJ2-7; TCRdb proposes TRBD2, but this gene call is untestable without DNA. This CDR3 contains 15 residues. The V gene's germline CDR1 is SNHLY and CDR2 FYNNEI. The CDR3 reads CASSDGAGPLYEQYF.

The CDR3 spells CASSSVPRDGLYQPQHF. The rearrangement uses TRBV7-9 and TRBJ1-5; TCRdb reports TRBD1, a call that lacks DNA to check it against. The CDR3 covers 17 residues. Germline lookup yields CDR1 SEHNR and CDR2 FQNEAQ (reference sequence).